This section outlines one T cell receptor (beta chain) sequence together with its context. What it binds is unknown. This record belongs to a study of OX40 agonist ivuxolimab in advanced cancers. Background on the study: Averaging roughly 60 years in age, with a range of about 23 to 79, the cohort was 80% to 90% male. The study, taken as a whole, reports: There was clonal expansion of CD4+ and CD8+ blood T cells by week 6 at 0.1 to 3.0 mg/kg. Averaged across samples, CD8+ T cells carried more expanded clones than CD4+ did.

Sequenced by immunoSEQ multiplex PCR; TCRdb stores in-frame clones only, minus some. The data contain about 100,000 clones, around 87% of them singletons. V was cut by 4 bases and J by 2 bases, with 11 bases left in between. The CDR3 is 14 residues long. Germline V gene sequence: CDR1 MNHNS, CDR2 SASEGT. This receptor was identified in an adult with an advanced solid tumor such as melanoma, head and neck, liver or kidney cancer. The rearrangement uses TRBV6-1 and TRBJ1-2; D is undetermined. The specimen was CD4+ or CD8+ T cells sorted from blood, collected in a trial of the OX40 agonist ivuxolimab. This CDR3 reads CASSALTPNYGYTF. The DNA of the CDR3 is TGTGCCAGCAGTGCTCTAACTCCAAACTATGGCTACACCTTC.